The sequence of this TCR beta chain was determined in a study of a mutant IDH1 vaccine in newly diagnosed glioma. About the study: Scheduled for weeks 1, 3, 5, 7, 11, 15, 19 and 23, eight vaccinations were given to patients.

A note on this clone: Its target is not known.

Data came from immunoSEQ multiplex PCR; TCRdb stores just in-frame clones and leaves some out. The sample includes 45,000 to 60,000 clones, just under 80% of them seen just once. Time point specified: week 5, during vaccination. Every vaccine dose comprised 300 ug of mutant IDH1 20-mer peptide plus topical imiquimod. Each tumor in the donors was a new WHO grade 3 or 4 astrocytoma, IDH1-mutant and ATRX-lost. CDR3 length: 16 amino acids. V lost 6 bases and J 2 bases, leaving 17 bases between the germline ends. Germline V gene lookup returns CDR1 SGHTA and CDR2 FQGNSA. The specimen was PBMCs, collected from a glioma patient whose treatment included an IDH1 peptide vaccine. This chain links TRBV7-2 with TRBJ1-3; D gene uncertain. The sequence derives from a man between 45 and 60 years old with glioma. DNA of the CDR3: TGTGCCAGCAGGGAGATGGTGTGGAGTGCTGGAAACACCATATATTTT. Protein product: CASREMVWSAGNTIYF.